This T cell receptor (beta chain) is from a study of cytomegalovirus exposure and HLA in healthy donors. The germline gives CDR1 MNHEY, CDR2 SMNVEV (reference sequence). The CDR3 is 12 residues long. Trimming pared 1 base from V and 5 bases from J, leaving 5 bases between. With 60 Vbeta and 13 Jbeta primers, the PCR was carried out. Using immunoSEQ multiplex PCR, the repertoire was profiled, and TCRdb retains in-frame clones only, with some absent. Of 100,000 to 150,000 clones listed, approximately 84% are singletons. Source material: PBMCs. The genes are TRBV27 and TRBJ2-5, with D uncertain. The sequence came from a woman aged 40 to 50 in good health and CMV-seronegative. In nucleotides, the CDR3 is TGTGCCAGCAGTTTATACCGGGAGACCCAGTACTTC. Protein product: CASSLYRETQYF.